This T cell receptor beta chain was identified during a study of blood T cells in healthy people across ages. V lost 4 bases and J lost 2, with 16 bases in between. From germline, CDR1 is SQVTM and CDR2 ANQGSEA. This CDR3 has 15 amino acids. The use of a sample-barcoded 5' primer and a J-beta primer mix characterized a second PCR of roughly 6 to 11 cycles. TCRdb independently ran MiXCR on the 5' RACE reads; one entry per CDR3 protein. The sample records around 1,800,000 distinct CDR3 sequences, roughly 43% being singletons. This clonotype was seen repeatedly, ten times or more. The chain carries TRBV29-1 and TRBJ2-3; D perhaps matches TRBD2 (6 bases). Sequenced material: blood. The clonotype originates from a human donor in good health. CDR3 coding DNA: TGCAGCGTTGCATGGCACCGGGGGATCACAGATACGCAGTATTTT. It is translated as CSVAWHRGITDTQYF.